Listed below are T cell receptor beta chains from one sample, sequenced in a study of neoadjuvant anti-PD-1 for oral cavity cancer. The protocol was immunoSEQ multiplex PCR, while the TCRdb copy is restricted to in-frame clones and leaves out a portion. This sample has about 68,000 clones, with roughly 85% found just once. Sequencing was performed on PBMCs, taken after nivolumab (anti-PD-1) treatment. Receptors originate from a person aged 35 to 85 with oral cavity squamous cell carcinoma. Each CDR3 is given with its conserved first and last residue. Fields, in order: V gene, CDR3 length, J gene, CDR3 protein.

v_gene: TRBV20-1
len: 10
j_gene: TRBJ1-2
CDR3aa: CSAPDYGYTF

v_gene: TRBV11-2
len: 19
j_gene: TRBJ1-4
CDR3aa: CASSLDHRFTQGAKVKLFF

v_gene: TRBV19
len: 15
j_gene: TRBJ2-1
CDR3aa: CASSIGRTPYNEQFF

v_gene: TRBV7-2
len: 15
j_gene: TRBJ2-5
CDR3aa: CASSLAGTTQETQYF

v_gene: TRBV27
len: 15
j_gene: TRBJ2-7
CDR3aa: CASSSLAGGPYEQYF

v_gene: TRBV2
len: 13
j_gene: TRBJ2-1
CDR3aa: CASSETGGNEQFF

v_gene: TRBV5-1
len: 14
j_gene: TRBJ2-3
CDR3aa: CASSLGFSTDTQYF

v_gene: TRBV27
len: 16
j_gene: TRBJ1-1
CDR3aa: CARLEGQLSLGTEAFF

v_gene: TRBV4-2
len: 16
j_gene: TRBJ1-5
CDR3aa: CASSPDLPGPYQPQHF

v_gene: TRBV11-2
len: 16
j_gene: TRBJ2-6
CDR3aa: CASSGRQGPGANVLTF

v_gene: TRBV27
len: 15
j_gene: TRBJ1-5
CDR3aa: CASNSGTGSNQPQHF

v_gene: TRBV18
len: 16
j_gene: TRBJ1-1
CDR3aa: CASSPLAGWVNTEAFF

v_gene: TRBV19
len: 13
j_gene: TRBJ2-1
CDR3aa: CASRYVGTDEQFF

v_gene: TRBV29-1
len: 12
j_gene: TRBJ2-7
CDR3aa: CSVEAASGAQYF

v_gene: TRBV2
len: 15
j_gene: TRBJ2-7
CDR3aa: CASSDRASGSGEQYF

v_gene: TRBV27
len: 15
j_gene: TRBJ2-7
CDR3aa: CASRPLPGQQYEQYF

v_gene: TRBV27
len: 14
j_gene: TRBJ1-5
CDR3aa: CASSGGYSNQPQHF

v_gene: TRBV30
len: 14
j_gene: TRBJ2-2
CDR3aa: CAWRQGANTGELFF

v_gene: TRBV7-9
len: 11
j_gene: TRBJ2-1
CDR3aa: CASSLVGEQFF